This T cell receptor (beta chain) was recorded in a study of T-cell memory formation after mild COVID-19. Study-wide points: Pre-infection memory showed some responding clones, and this suggested that cross-reactive memory joined.

TCRdb passed the 5' RACE reads through MiXCR, listing each CDR3 protein once. The sample comprises fewer than 250,000 distinct CDR3 sequences, over 9.5% of which are singletons, and approximately 3% rests with the top ten. In this sample, this clonotype turned up a few times. Its matching antigen is unknown. Germline CDR1 and CDR2: SGHTA and FQGNSA. The CDR3 runs 16 residues. With V trimmed by 2 bases and J by 7 bases, 11 bases remained unmatched. Sample: PBMCs or a T cell subset sorted from them (not recorded which). The receptor comes from a man aged 18 to 29 who had mild COVID-19 (a few samples of this study predate the infection). Cell type and time point are not known. The V and J genes are TRBV7-2 and TRBJ2-1; the match to TRBD1 covers 7 bases. The CDR3 loop is CASSLRGRGMWNEQFF. In DNA, the CDR3 is TGTGCCAGCAGCTTAAGGGGCAGGGGGATGTGGAATGAGCAGTTCTTC. Filled out from reference TRBV7-2 and TRBJ2-1, the complete variable domain reads GAGVSQSPSNKVTEKGKDVELRCDPISGHTALYWYRQSLGQGLEFLIYFQGNSAPDKSGLPSDRFSAERTGGSVSTLTIQRTQQEDSAVYLCASSLRGRGMWNEQFFGPGTRLTVL.